Below, 13 T cell receptor beta chains from the same sample are listed, as sequenced in a study of blood T cell repertoires in COVID-19. Data came from immunoSEQ multiplex PCR; TCRdb stores just in-frame clones and leaves some out. The sample has around 130,000 clones; 84% are singletons. The source material was peripheral blood. All receptors come from a man in his sixties with acute or convalescent COVID-19.

This clone was recorded a few times. Written as DNA, the CDR3 is TGCAGTGCTAGTAGCGGGAGGGCCTACGAGCAGTACTTC. Amino acid sequence: CSASSGRAYEQYF. The chain couples TRBV20-1 to TRBJ2-7, with 11 bases fitting TRBD2. The CDR3 spans 13 residues. V lost 3 bases to trimming and J lost 2 bases; unmatched junction nucleotides: 0. The germline CDR1 and CDR2 sequences are DFQATT and SNEGSKA (reference sequence).

This chain connects TRBV20-1 to TRBJ1-2, with D maybe TRBD1 (6 bases). The CDR3 is made up of 11 amino acids. The germline V and J ends were trimmed by 3 bases and 6 bases, with 8 bases remaining between them. Germline V gene data show CDR1 as DFQATT and CDR2 as SNEGSKA (reference sequence). The CDR3 sequence is CSARPGDGYTF. The DNA for the CDR3 is TGCAGTGCTAGGCCAGGGGATGGCTACACCTTC.

This chain connects TRBV18 to TRBJ2-1, with D unresolved. Germline loops: CDR1 KGHSH, CDR2 LQKENI. This CDR3 has 14 residues. Trimming shortened V by 5 bases and J by 2 bases, and 10 bases separated the two germline ends. CDR3 region: CASSAVEPYNEQFF. The CDR3 DNA follows: TGTGCCAGCTCAGCGGTCGAGCCCTACAATGAGCAGTTCTTC.

This clone occurred once. The chain carries TRBV24-1 and TRBJ1-3; D may be TRBD1 (5 bases). This CDR3 contains 14 residues. V dropped 0 bases and J dropped 14 bases, with 16 bases sitting between them. Germline V gene data show CDR1 as KGHDR and CDR2 as SFDVKD. The CDR3 is CATSDLYVGTGVYF. CDR3 DNA: TGTGCCACCAGTGATTTGTACGTTGGAACGGGGGTATATTTT.

The chain links TRBV6-2 or TRBV6-3 to TRBJ1-4, with D maybe TRBD1 (6 bases). CDR3 length: 13 amino acids. In germline, CDR1 is MNHEY, CDR2 SVGEGT. Trimming took off 2 bases at V and 5 bases at J, with 6 bases between the two ends. In DNA form, the CDR3 reads TGTGCCAGCAGTTACGGACAGAATGAAAAACTGTTTTTT. As protein: CASSYGQNEKLFF.

In the case of this clone: In the same sample, other DNA sequences code for this CDR3. The rearrangement uses TRBV6-5 and TRBJ1-2; D perhaps matches TRBD1 (5 bases). This CDR3 has 12 residues. Germline CDR1 MNHEY, CDR2 SVGAGI. The V and J ends lost 0 bases and 7 bases respectively, with 6 bases between them. CDR3 nucleotide sequence: TGTGCCAGCAGTTACTCGGGGGGTGGCTACACCTTC. It translates to CASSYSGGGYTF.

V usage is TRBV5-5 and J usage is TRBJ2-1; 8 bases are shared with TRBD1. The germline V gene encodes CDR1 SGHKS and CDR2 YYEKEE (reference sequence). This CDR3 is 17 amino acids long. V gave up 4 bases and J gave up 1 base; unmatched junction bases: 10. The CDR3 protein is CASSLSTGVKSYNEQFF. CDR3 in DNA: TGTGCCAGCAGCCTCTCGACAGGGGTCAAATCCTACAATGAGCAGTTCTTC.

The chain uses TRBV6-5 and TRBJ1-5; tentatively, D is TRBD1 (5 bases). The V gene's germline CDR1 is MNHEY and CDR2 SVGAGI. The CDR3 length is 14 residues. The ends were cut back, 6 bases at V and 3 bases at J, with 12 bases in the middle. The CDR3 bases are TGTGCCAGCAGCTCTAGGGGTCCCAATCAGCCCCAGCATTTT. Its translation is CASSSRGPNQPQHF.

This clone was seen a handful of times. This rearrangement joins TRBV9 to TRBJ2-7, with D possibly being TRBD2 (5 bases). The germline V gene has CDR1 SGDLS and CDR2 YYNGEE. Trimming pared 0 bases from V and 1 base from J, leaving 8 bases between. This CDR3 has 14 residues. CDR3 DNA: TGTGCCAGCAGCGTAGGCGGGCAGTCCTACGAGCAGTACTTC. It codes for CASSVGGQSYEQYF.

V usage is TRBV6-4 and J usage is TRBJ2-3; TRBD1 aligns across 11 bases. V lost 5 bases and J lost 4; bases outside the gene matches: 5. The germline CDR1 and CDR2 sequences are MRHNA and SNTAGT. The CDR3 has 15 amino acids. CDR3 protein: CASSPGTGGSDTQYF. CDR3 coding DNA: TGTGCCAGCAGTCCCGGGACAGGGGGATCAGATACGCAGTATTTT.

J is TRBJ2-3 and V is TRBV15; TRBD2 agrees at 8 bases. CDR3 size: 18 residues. Germline V gene sequence: CDR1 LNHNV, CDR2 YYDKDF (reference sequence). The junction had 10 bases not matched to a gene; V was cut back by 0 bases and J by 2 bases. CDR3 sequence: CATSREGVLAGTTDTQYF. The CDR3 DNA is TGTGCCACCAGCAGAGAAGGGGTGTTAGCGGGAACCACAGATACGCAGTATTTT.

The chain has TRBV19 and TRBJ1-2, with TRBD1 as a possible D gene (6 bases). CDR3 length: 14 amino acids. V lost 7 bases and J 2 bases, leaving 14 bases between the germline ends. Germline CDR1 reads LNHDA; CDR2 reads SQIVND (reference sequence). Written as DNA, the CDR3 is TGTGCCAGTATCGGGACAAGGGCCAACTATGGCTACACCTTC. It translates to CASIGTRANYGYTF.

This clone was seen just once. The V call is TRBV6-1, the J call TRBJ1-1; TRBD1 might be the D (6 bases). Germline V gene lookup returns CDR1 MNHNS and CDR2 SASEGT. V gave up 2 bases and J gave up 1 base, with 17 bases separating them. This CDR3 is 17 amino acids long. The CDR3: CASSEPIKTGKNTEAFF. CDR3 nucleotide sequence: TGTGCCAGCAGTGAACCTATTAAGACAGGAAAGAACACTGAAGCTTTCTTT.